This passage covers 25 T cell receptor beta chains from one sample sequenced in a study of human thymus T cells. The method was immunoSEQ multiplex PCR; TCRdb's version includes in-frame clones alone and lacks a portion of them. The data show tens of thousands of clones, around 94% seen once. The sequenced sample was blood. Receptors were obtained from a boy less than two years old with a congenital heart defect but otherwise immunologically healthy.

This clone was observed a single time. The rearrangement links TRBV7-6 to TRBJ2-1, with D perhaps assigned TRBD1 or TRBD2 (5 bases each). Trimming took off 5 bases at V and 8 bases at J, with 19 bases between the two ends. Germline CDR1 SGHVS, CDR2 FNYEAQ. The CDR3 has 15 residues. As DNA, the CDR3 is TGTGCCAGCAGCCAGTCCGGGGCCAATCGGCATGAGCAGTTCTTC. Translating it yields CASSQSGANRHEQFF.

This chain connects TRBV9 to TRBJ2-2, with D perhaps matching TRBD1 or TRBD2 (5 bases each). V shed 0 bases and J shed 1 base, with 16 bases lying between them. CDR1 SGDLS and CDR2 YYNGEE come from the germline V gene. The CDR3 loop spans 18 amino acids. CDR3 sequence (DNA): TGTGCCAGCAGCGTAGACGCTCGGGGACGGGTGAACACCGGGGAGCTGTTTTTT. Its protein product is CASSVDARGRVNTGELFF.

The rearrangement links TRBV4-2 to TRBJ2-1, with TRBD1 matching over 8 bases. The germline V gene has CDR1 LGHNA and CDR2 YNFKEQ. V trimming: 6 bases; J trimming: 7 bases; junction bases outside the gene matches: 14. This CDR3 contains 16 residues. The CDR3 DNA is TGTGCCAGCAGTCTCAGCCAAGTCACAGGGGGAAATGAGCAGTTCTTC. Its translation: CASSLSQVTGGNEQFF.

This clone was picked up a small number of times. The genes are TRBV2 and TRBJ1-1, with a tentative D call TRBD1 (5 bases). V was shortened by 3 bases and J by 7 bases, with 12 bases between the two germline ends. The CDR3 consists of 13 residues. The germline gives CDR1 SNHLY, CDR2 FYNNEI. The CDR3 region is CASSDQGDGEAFF. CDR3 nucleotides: TGTGCCAGCAGTGATCAGGGAGATGGTGAAGCTTTCTTT.

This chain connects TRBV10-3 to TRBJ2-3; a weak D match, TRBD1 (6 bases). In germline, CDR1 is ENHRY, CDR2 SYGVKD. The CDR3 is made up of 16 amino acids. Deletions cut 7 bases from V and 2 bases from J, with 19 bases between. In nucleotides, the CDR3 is TGTGCCATCAAGGCTGGGCAGGGGCTTTTCACAGATACGCAGTATTTT. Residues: CAIKAGQGLFTDTQYF.

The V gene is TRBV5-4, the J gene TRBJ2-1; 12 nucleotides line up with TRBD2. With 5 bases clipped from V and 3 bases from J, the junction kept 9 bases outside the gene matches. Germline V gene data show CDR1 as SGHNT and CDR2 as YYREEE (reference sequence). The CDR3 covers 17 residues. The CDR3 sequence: CASSTTSGGRIYNEQFF. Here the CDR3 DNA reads TGTGCCAGCAGTACTACTAGCGGGGGGCGGATCTACAATGAGCAGTTCTTC.

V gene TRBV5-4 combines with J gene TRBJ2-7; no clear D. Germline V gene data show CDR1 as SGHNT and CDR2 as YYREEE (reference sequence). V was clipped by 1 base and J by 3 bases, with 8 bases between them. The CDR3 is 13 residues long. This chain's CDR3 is CASSLNPHYEQYF. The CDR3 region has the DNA TGTGCCAGCAGCTTGAACCCCCACTACGAGCAGTACTTC. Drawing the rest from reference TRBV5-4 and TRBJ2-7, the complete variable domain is ETGVTQSPTHLIKTRGQQVTLRCSSQSGHNTVSWYQQALGQGPQFIFQYYREEENGRGNFPPRFSGLQFPNYSSELNVNALELDDSALYLCASSLNPHYEQYFGPGTRLTVT.

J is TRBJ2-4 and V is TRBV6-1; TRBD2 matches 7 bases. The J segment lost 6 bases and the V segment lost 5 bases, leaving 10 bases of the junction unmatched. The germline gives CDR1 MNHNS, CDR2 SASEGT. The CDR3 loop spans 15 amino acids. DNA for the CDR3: TGTGCCAGCAGTCCCCGCCCGGGGGAGGGAAACATTCAGTACTTC. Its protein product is CASSPRPGEGNIQYF.

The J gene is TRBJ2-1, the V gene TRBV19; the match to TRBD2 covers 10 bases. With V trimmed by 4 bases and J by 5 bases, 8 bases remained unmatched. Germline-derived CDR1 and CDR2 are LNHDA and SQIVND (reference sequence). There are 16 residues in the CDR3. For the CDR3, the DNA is TGTGCCAGTAGTAAGGCTAGCGGGGGACCTCACAATGAGCAGTTCTTC. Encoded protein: CASSKASGGPHNEQFF.

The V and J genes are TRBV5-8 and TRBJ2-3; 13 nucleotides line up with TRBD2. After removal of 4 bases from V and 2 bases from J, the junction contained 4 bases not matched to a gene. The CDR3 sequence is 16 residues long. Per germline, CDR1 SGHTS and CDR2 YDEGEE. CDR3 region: CASSRTSGRYTDTQYF. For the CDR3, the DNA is TGTGCCAGCAGCCGGACTAGCGGGAGATACACAGATACGCAGTATTTT.

Here the CDR3 reads CASSIGTGGGNQPQHF. In nucleotides, the CDR3 is TGTGCCAGTAGTATAGGTACGGGGGGGGGCAATCAGCCCCAGCATTTT. The V and J genes are TRBV19 and TRBJ1-5; possible D gene TRBD1, 5 bases. Per germline, CDR1 LNHDA and CDR2 SQIVND (reference sequence). Trimming removed 1 base at V and 2 bases at J, with 12 bases between. This CDR3 comprises 16 residues.

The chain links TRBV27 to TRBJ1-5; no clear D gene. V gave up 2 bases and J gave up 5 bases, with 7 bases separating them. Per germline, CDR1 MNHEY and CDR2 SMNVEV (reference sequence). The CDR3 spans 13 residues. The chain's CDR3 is CASSLAEYQPQHF. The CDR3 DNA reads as TGTGCCAGCAGTTTAGCGGAGTATCAGCCCCAGCATTTT.

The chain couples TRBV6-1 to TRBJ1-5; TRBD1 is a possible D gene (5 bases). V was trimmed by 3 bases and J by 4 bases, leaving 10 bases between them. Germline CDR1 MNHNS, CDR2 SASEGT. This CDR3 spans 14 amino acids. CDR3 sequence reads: CASSDGGRNQPQHF. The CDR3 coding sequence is TGTGCCAGCAGTGATGGGGGGAGGAATCAGCCCCAGCATTTT.

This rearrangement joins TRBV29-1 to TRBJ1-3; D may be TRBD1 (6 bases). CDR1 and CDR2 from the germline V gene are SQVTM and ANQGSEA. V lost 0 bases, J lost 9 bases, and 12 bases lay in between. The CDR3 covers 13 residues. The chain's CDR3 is CSVEEGGLGTIYF. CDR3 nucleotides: TGCAGCGTTGAAGAGGGGGGGCTCGGCACCATATATTTT.

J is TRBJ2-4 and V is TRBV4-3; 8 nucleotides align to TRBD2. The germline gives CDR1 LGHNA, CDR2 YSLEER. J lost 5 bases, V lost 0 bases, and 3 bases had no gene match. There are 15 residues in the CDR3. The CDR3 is CASSQDSGAENIQYF. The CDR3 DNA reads TGCGCCAGCAGCCAAGATAGCGGGGCTGAAAACATTCAGTACTTC.

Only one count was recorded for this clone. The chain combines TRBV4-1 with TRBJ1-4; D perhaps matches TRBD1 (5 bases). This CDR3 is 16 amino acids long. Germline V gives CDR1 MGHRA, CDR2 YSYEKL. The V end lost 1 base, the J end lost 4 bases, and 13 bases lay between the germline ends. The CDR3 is CASSQVRDGLNEKLFF. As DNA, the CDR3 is TGCGCCAGCAGCCAAGTGAGGGACGGCCTTAATGAAAAACTGTTTTTT.

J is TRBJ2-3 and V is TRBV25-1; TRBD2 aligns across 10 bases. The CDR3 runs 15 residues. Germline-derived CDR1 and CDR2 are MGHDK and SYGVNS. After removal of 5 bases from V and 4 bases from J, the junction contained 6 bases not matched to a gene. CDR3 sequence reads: CASSLAGGTADTQYF. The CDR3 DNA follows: TGTGCCAGCAGTTTAGCGGGAGGTACCGCAGATACGCAGTATTTT.

DNA for the CDR3: TGTGCCAGCAGCTACCGGACAGGGAATAATTCACCCCTCCACTTT. Amino acids: CASSYRTGNNSPLHF. This chain joins TRBV7-2 and TRBJ1-6; 8 nucleotides line up with TRBD1. V lost 4 bases, J lost 5 bases, and 4 bases stayed unmatched. CDR3 length: 15 residues. Germline V gene sequence: CDR1 SGHTA, CDR2 FQGNSA.

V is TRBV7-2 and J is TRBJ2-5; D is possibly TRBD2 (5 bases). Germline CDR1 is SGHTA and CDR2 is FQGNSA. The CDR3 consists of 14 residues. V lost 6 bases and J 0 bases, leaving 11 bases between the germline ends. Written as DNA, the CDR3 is TGTGCCAGCAGGCCGGGGATGAACCAAGAGACCCAGTACTTC. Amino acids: CASRPGMNQETQYF.

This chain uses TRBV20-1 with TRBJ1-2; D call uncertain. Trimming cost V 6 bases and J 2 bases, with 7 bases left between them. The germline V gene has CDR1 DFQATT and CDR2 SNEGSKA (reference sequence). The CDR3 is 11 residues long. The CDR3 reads CSAGGNYGYTF. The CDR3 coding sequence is TGCAGTGCGGGTGGCAACTATGGCTACACCTTC.

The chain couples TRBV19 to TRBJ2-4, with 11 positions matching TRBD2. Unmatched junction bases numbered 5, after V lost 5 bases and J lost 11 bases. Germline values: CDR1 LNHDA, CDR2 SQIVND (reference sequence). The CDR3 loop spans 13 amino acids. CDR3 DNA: TGTGCCAGTAGTGGGACTAGCGGTCACCTTCAGTACTTC. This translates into CASSGTSGHLQYF.

CDR3 protein: CASGLEQGADYGYTF. DNA of the CDR3: TGTGCTAGTGGTTTGGAACAGGGGGCCGACTATGGCTACACCTTC. J is TRBJ1-2 and V is TRBV12-5, with 9 bases aligning to TRBD1. This CDR3 comprises 15 residues. V lost 1 base, J lost 3 bases, and 3 bases stayed unmatched. In germline, CDR1 is LGHNT, CDR2 FRNRAP.

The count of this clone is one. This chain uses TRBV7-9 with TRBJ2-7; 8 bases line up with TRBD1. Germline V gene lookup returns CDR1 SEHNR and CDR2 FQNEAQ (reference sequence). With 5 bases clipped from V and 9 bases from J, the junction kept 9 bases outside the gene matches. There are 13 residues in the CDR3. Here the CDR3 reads CASSTRQGLVQYF. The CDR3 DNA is TGTGCCAGCAGCACCAGACAGGGGTTAGTGCAGTACTTC.

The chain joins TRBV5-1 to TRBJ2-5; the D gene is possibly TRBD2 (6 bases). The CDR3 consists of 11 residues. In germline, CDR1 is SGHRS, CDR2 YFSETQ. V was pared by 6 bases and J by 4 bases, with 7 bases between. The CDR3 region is CASTGGETQYF. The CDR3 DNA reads TGCGCCAGCACCGGGGGAGAGACCCAGTACTTC.

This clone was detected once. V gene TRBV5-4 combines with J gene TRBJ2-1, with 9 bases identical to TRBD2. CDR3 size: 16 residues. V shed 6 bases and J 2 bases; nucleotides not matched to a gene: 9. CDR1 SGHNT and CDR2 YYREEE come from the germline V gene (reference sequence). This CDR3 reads CASNPSGERAYNEQFF. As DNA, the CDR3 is TGTGCCAGCAACCCTAGCGGGGAGCGGGCCTACAATGAGCAGTTCTTC.